One sample yielded the 21 T cell receptor beta chains listed below, sequenced in a study of breast tumors, draining lymph nodes, adjacent tissues. Axillary draining lymph nodes of breast cancer patients supplied the node samples. TCRdb processed the multiplex PCR reads anew with MiXCR; each CDR3 protein has one entry. The sample yields under 150,000 distinct CDR3 sequences, just under 20% seen once. The material sequenced was axillary lymph node tissue. These TCRs come from a female donor with breast cancer. Some clones in this sample may be carry-over from other donors' samples.

This clonotype appeared many times. The V call is TRBV10-3, the J call TRBJ2-1; D possibly uses TRBD1 or TRBD2 (6 bases each). Germline V gives CDR1 ENHRY, CDR2 SYGVKD. This CDR3 has 11 residues. Trimming removed 6 bases at V and 8 bases at J, with 8 bases between. The CDR3 sequence: CAIREGDEQFF. The CDR3 DNA sequence: TGTGCCATCAGGGAGGGGGATGAGCAGTTCTTC.

With regard to this clonotype: A clone one base away is much larger, so this may be a read error. The rearrangement links TRBV5-6 to TRBJ2-6; 7 bases match TRBD1. Germline CDR1 and CDR2: SGHDT and YYEEEE. CDR3 length equals 15 residues. CDR3 sequence: CASSLTGVGAYVLTF. The CDR3 DNA is TGTGCCAGCAGCTTGACAGGGGTTGGGGCCTACGTCCTGACTTTC.

This clonotype was seen ten or more times. V is TRBV20-1 and J is TRBJ1-6; D remains ambiguous. Germline V gives CDR1 DFQATT, CDR2 SNEGSKA (reference sequence). The CDR3 runs to 15 residues. Trimming took 3 bases from V and 6 from J, leaving 15 bases between them. CDR3 residues: CSASTRLHTNSPLHF. As DNA, the CDR3 is TGCAGTGCTAGTACCAGGTTACACACTAATTCACCCCTCCACTTT.

Details on this clonotype: One base away lies a much larger clone, so this may be a sequencing read error. The chain recombines TRBV2 with TRBJ1-4; D is undetermined. V was trimmed by 6 bases and J by 10 bases, leaving 12 bases between them. From germline, CDR1 is SNHLY and CDR2 FYNNEI. This CDR3 has 12 residues. The CDR3, as DNA: TGTGCCAGCAGAATGGAAGTCGGAAAACTGTTTTTT. It specifies CASRMEVGKLFF. The full variable domain, its missing parts supplied by reference TRBV2 and TRBJ1-4, is EPEVTQTPSHQVTQMGQEVILRCVPISNHLYFYWYRQILGQKVEFLVSFYNNEISEKSEIFDDQFSVERPDGSNFTLKIRSTKLEDSAMYFCASRMEVGKLFFGSGTQLSVL.

A remark on this clonotype: A much larger clone differs from this one at a single base, so this may be a read error. CDR3 in amino acids: CATSRDLNGGAQEQSF. The CDR3, as DNA: TGTGCCACCAGCAGAGATCTGAACGGGGGGGCCCAAGAGCAGTCCTTC. The J gene is TRBJ2-1, the V gene TRBV15; 8 bases fit TRBD2. Germline assignment: CDR1 LNHNV and CDR2 YYDKDF (reference sequence). This CDR3 comprises 16 residues.

This clonotype was recorded many times. In nucleotides, the CDR3 is TGCAGCGTTGAGAGCGGGACTTACAATGAGCAGTTCTTC. Amino acid sequence: CSVESGTYNEQFF. This sequence joins TRBV29-1 and TRBJ2-1; 7 bases match TRBD2. The germline V gene encodes CDR1 SQVTM and CDR2 ANQGSEA. J gave up 4 bases and V 3 bases, and 3 bases lay outside the gene matches. CDR3 length: 13 residues.

This clonotype was counted ten times or more. The chain carries TRBV3-1 and TRBJ1-6; D is unresolved. The germline CDR1 and CDR2 sequences are LGHDT and YNNKEL (reference sequence). The CDR3 runs to 14 residues. Trimming removed 0 bases at V and 4 bases at J, with 4 bases between. CDR3 nucleotides: TGTGCCAGCAGCCAAGAAGGGTATAATTCACCCCTCCACTTT. This sequence encodes CASSQEGYNSPLHF.

This clonotype occurred many times. The V call is TRBV20-1, the J call TRBJ2-3, with D perhaps TRBD2 (6 bases). V lost 3 bases and J 1 base, leaving 17 bases between the germline ends. The CDR3 is 16 residues long. Germline loops: CDR1 DFQATT, CDR2 SNEGSKA (reference sequence). Written as DNA, the CDR3 is TGCAGTGCTAGCGCTTTAGAGCGGGCCCGCACAGATACGCAGTATTTT. This codes for CSASALERARTDTQYF.

In its sample, this clonotype was seen many times. The chain joins TRBV25-1 to TRBJ2-3; the D gene could be TRBD1 or TRBD2 (6 bases each). This CDR3 has 14 amino acids. Trimming removed 5 bases at V and 3 bases at J, with 12 bases between. Germline CDR1 is MGHDK and CDR2 is SYGVNS. The CDR3 sequence: CASSFQGGTDTQYF. The CDR3 DNA reads TGTGCCAGCAGTTTCCAAGGGGGGACAGATACGCAGTATTTT. The variable domain in full, completed from reference TRBV25-1 and TRBJ2-3, reads EADIYQTPRYLVIGTGKKITLECSQTMGHDKMYWYQQDPGMELHLIHYSYGVNSTEKGDLSSESTVSRIRTEHFPLTLESARPSHTSQYLCASSFQGGTDTQYFGPGTRLTVL.

Many counts were recorded for this clonotype. The chain recombines TRBV5-4 with TRBJ2-7; tentative D call: TRBD2 (6 bases). The V end lost 8 bases, the J end lost 0 bases, and 12 bases lay between the germline ends. The CDR3 contains 13 residues. Germline-derived CDR1 and CDR2 are SGHNT and YYREEE (reference sequence). The CDR3 sequence is CASRRENSYEQYF. CDR3 bases: TGTGCCAGTCGGAGGGAAAACTCCTACGAGCAGTACTTC.

This clonotype appeared many times. J is TRBJ2-5 and V is TRBV11-2; TRBD2 matches 7 bases. J lost 2 bases, V lost 5 bases, and 11 bases had no gene match. The V gene's germline CDR1 is SGHAT and CDR2 FQNNGV. The CDR3 sequence is 16 residues long. This CDR3 is CASSPRASGTQETQYF. The CDR3 coding sequence is TGTGCCAGCAGCCCCCGAGCTAGCGGCACACAAGAGACCCAGTACTTC.

The chain carries TRBV12-3 or TRBV12-4 and TRBJ2-6, with D unresolved. V was shortened by 9 bases and J by 3 bases, with 6 bases between the two germline ends. The length of the CDR3 is 12 residues. CDR3 DNA sequence: TGTGCCAGTTCTGATGGGGCCAACGTCCTGACTTTC. It is translated as CASSDGANVLTF.

This clonotype was found many times. The chain carries TRBV12-3 or TRBV12-4 and TRBJ2-7; 8 bases are shared with TRBD1. V lost 4 bases, J lost 0 bases, and 5 bases stayed unmatched. The CDR3 sequence is 15 residues long. Written as DNA, the CDR3 is TGTGCCAGCAGTTCCCGGGACAGGAGCTCCTACGAGCAGTACTTC. Its protein is CASSSRDRSSYEQYF.

The table lists this clonotype with many counts. This CDR3 is CASSHPGLAGTYEQYF. The CDR3 DNA reads TGTGCCAGCAGCCACCCCGGGCTAGCGGGCACCTACGAGCAGTACTTC. The chain joins TRBV7-2 to TRBJ2-7; 8 positions agree with TRBD2. Trimming removed 5 bases from V and 2 bases from J; junction bases left unmatched: 11. The CDR3 is 16 amino acids. Germline CDR1 is SGHTA and CDR2 is FQGNSA.

This clonotype has ten or more counts. This chain links TRBV18 with TRBJ1-2, with unresolved D. The CDR3 runs to 13 residues. V lost 4 bases and J 8 bases, leaving 14 bases between the germline ends. The germline V gene has CDR1 KGHSH and CDR2 LQKENI. The CDR3 protein is CASSLTASGGYTF. CDR3 sequence (DNA): TGTGCCAGCTCACTGACGGCCTCGGGCGGCTACACCTTC.

This clonotype appeared once. A read error is possible here, since a much larger clone lies one base away. The rearrangement links TRBV7-3 to TRBJ2-5, with 7 bases matching TRBD2. CDR1 is SGHTA, CDR2 FQGTGA, per germline. The CDR3 is 16 residues long. The CDR3 spells CAGSRGGAGDQETQYF. The CDR3 DNA sequence: TGTGCCGGCAGCCGGGGTGGGGCGGGGGACCAAGAGACCCAGTACTTC.

The V gene is TRBV19, the J gene TRBJ1-3; D might be TRBD1 (6 bases). CDR1 and CDR2 (germline): LNHDA, SQIVND (reference sequence). This CDR3 has 16 amino acids. V was pared by 7 bases and J by 0 bases, with 16 bases between. This CDR3 is CASNSLSRGSGNTIYF. CDR3 bases: TGTGCCAGTAACAGCCTCTCCAGGGGCTCTGGAAACACCATATATTTT.

This clonotype was observed many times. The gene calls are TRBV7-2 and TRBJ1-3, with 8 bases identical to TRBD1. The ends lost 6 bases at V and 4 bases at J; junction bases unmatched: 2. Germline V gene lookup returns CDR1 SGHTA and CDR2 FQGNSA. This CDR3 comprises 13 residues. The CDR3 DNA reads TGTGCCAGCAGGGACAGGGCAGGAAACACCATATATTTT. As protein: CASRDRAGNTIYF.

This clonotype was picked up many times. The J gene is TRBJ2-5, the V gene TRBV11-2; the D gene is possibly TRBD2 (5 bases). The germline V gene has CDR1 SGHAT and CDR2 FQNNGV. The CDR3 spans 14 residues. The V gene lost 6 bases and the J gene lost 2 bases, with 13 bases spanning the gap. The CDR3 loop is CASRSPDSQETQYF. CDR3 in DNA: TGTGCCAGCAGATCGCCGGACTCACAAGAGACCCAGTACTTC. The full variable domain, completed using reference TRBV11-2 and TRBJ2-5, is EAGVAQSPRYKIIEKRQSVAFWCNPISGHATLYWYQQILGQGPKLLIQFQNNGVVDDSQLPKDRFSAERLKGVDSTLKIQPAKLEDSAVYLCASRSPDSQETQYFGPGTRLLVL.

This clonotype occurred many times. V is TRBV5-4 and J is TRBJ2-1, with TRBD2 matching 11 bases. The CDR3 loop spans 15 amino acids. Germline CDR1 reads SGHNT; CDR2 reads YYREEE (reference sequence). V dropped 3 bases and J dropped 3; count of bases not matched to a gene: 2. CDR3 sequence: CASSSGLAGYNEQFF. CDR3 nucleotide sequence: TGTGCCAGCAGCTCTGGACTAGCGGGCTACAATGAGCAGTTCTTC.

This clonotype was recorded at least ten times. The chain carries TRBV9 and TRBJ2-7; the match to TRBD1 covers 9 bases. Germline V CDR1 and CDR2: SGDLS, YYNGEE. With 3 bases clipped from V and 0 bases from J, the junction kept 4 bases outside the gene matches. This CDR3 has 15 residues. In DNA, the CDR3 is TGTGCCAGCAGCGCAGGGGACAGGGTCTCCTACGAGCAGTACTTC. Translating gives CASSAGDRVSYEQYF.